Included here is one T cell receptor (beta chain) sequence, with context. Its antigen is unidentified. Across 18 months, stable Graves' hyperthyroidism was marked by no progression to ophthalmopathy. Diagnosing involved the use of clinical symptoms, serum thyroxine and TRAb, thyroid ultrasound and orbital computed tomography. Amplified TCR beta CDR3 regions came from RNA transcripts. HTBI primers were the set used in a first-round RT-PCR of the TCR CDR3. One entry per CDR3 protein, called by TCRdb with MiXCR from the multiplex PCR reads. This sample has roughly 510,000 distinct CDR3 sequences, with around 21% found just once. V was clipped by 3 bases and J by 5 bases, with 28 bases between them. Germline V gene sequence: CDR1 MGHRA, CDR2 YSYEKL. This CDR3 region has 19 residues. The record originates from a study of T cells in Graves' hyperthyroidism and ophthalmopathy. Study-wide context: Peripheral blood was collected at initial diagnosis, before any treatment.

Study-wide points: Peripheral blood also featured most of the thyroid clonotypes expanded above 0.001.

The sequenced material came from blood. This chain links TRBV4-1 with TRBJ1-2; the D is unclear. This receptor was obtained from a man younger than 35 with Graves' hyperthyroidism. CDR3 protein: CASSQTPRKIPGKSYGYTF. The CDR3, as DNA: TGCGCCAGCAGCCAGACCCCCAGGAAAATACCCGGTAAATCGTATGGCTACACCTTC.